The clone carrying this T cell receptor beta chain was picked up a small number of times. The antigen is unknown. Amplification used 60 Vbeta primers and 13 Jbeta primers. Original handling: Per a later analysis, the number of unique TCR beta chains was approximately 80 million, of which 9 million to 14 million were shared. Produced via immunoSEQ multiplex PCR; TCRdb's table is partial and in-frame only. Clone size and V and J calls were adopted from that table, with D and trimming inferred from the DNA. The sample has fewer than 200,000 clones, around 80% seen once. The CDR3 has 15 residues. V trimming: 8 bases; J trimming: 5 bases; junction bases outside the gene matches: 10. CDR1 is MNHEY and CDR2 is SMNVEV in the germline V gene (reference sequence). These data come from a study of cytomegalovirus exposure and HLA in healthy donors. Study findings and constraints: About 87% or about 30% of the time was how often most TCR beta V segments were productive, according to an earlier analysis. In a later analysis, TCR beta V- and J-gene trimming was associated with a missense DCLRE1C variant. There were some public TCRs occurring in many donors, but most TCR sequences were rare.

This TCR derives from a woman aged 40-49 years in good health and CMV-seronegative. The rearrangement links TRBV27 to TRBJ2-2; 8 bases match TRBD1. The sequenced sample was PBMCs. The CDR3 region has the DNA TGTGCCAGCTCCCAGGACAGGGTGGAGACCGGGGAGCTGTTTTTT. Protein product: CASSQDRVETGELFF.